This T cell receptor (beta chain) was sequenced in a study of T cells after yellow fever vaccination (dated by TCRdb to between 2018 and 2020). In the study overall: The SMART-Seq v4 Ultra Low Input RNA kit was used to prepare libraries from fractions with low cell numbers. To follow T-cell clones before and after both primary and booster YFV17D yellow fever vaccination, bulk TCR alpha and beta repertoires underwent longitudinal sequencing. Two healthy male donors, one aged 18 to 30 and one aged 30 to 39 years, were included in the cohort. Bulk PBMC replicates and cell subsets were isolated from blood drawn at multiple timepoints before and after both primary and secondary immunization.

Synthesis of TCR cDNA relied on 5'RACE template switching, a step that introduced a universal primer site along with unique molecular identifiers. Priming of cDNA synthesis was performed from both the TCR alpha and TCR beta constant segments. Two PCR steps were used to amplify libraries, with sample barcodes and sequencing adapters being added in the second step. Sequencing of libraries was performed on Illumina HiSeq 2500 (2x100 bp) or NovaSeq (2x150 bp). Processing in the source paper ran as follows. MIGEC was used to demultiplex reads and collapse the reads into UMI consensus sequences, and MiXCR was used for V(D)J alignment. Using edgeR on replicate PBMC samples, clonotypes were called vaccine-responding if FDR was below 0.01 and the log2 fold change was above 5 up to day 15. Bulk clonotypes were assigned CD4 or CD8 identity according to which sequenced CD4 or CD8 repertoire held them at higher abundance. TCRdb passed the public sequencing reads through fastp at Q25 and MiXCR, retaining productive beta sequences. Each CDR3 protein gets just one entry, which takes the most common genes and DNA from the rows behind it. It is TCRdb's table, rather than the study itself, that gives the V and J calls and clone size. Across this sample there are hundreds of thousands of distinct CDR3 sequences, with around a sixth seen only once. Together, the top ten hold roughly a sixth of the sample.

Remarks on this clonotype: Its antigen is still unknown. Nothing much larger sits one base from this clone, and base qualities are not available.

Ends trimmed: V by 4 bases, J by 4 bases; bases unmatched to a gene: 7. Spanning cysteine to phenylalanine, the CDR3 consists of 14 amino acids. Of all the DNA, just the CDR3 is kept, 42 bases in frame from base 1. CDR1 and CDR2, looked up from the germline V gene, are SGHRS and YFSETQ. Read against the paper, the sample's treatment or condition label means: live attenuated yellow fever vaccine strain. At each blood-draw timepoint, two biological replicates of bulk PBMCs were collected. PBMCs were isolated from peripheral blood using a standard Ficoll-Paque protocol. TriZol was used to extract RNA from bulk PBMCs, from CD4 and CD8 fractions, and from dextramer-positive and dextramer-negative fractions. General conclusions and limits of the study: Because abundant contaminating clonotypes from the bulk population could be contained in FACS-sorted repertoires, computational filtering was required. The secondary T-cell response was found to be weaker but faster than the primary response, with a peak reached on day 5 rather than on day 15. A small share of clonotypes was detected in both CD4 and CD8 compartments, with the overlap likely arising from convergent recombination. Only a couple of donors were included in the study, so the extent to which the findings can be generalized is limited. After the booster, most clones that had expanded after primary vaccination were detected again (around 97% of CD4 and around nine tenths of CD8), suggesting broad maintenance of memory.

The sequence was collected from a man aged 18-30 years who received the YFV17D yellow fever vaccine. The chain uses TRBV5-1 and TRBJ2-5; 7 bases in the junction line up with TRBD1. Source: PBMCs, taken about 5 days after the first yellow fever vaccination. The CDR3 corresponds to CASSPGDSSETQYF. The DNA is TGCGCCAGCAGCCCAGGGGACAGTTCAGAGACCCAGTACTTC.